One T cell receptor (beta chain) is described in this entry. The source of the sample is a study of CD4+ T cells in melanoma. Sequencing used immunoSEQ multiplex PCR; TCRdb keeps in-frame clones, though not all of them. The data show 13,000 or so clones, approximately 72% seen once. V was clipped by 7 bases and J by 4 bases, with 10 bases between them. Germline V gene lookup returns CDR1 LNHDA and CDR2 SQIVND (reference sequence). This CDR3 is built from 13 residues. The chain joins TRBV19 to TRBJ1-4; possibly TRBD1 for D (6 bases). The clonotype originates from a human donor with melanoma. Sequencing was carried out using cells from a culture (not recorded whether cultured in vitro). In DNA form, the CDR3 reads TGTGCCAGTACGGCAGGGGATAATGAAAAACTGTTTTTT. Protein product: CASTAGDNEKLFF.